These 8 T cell receptor beta chains were sequenced from one sample in a study of T cells in Graves' hyperthyroidism and ophthalmopathy (dated by TCRdb to about 2019). The library was produced with multiplex PCR. The data were produced on an Illumina HiSeq 2000. The TCR beta CDR3 regions were amplified from RNA transcripts. The TCR CDR3 was subjected to a first round of RT-PCR using the HTBI primer set and the Qiagen OneStep RT-PCR kit. TCRdb took the public reads, trimmed them with fastp at Q25, ran MiXCR for clone calling and kept in-frame beta chains. Rows are combined by CDR3 protein, so each entry shows the most common genes and DNA. Here the sample has a few hundred thousand distinct CDR3 sequences; less than 25% occur a single time. The top ten hold about 30% of the sample. Sequencing was performed on blood. These receptors originate from a man between 18 and 35 years old with Graves' hyperthyroidism.

This sequence joins TRBV10-3 and TRBJ2-7; D gene ambiguous. V gave up 3 bases and J gave up 2 bases, with 8 bases separating them. This CDR3 is built from 13 residues. The germline V gene encodes CDR1 ENHRY and CDR2 SYGVKD. CDR3 sequence (DNA): TGTGCCATCAGTGACGTCCAGACCTACGAGCAGTACTTC. Translating it yields CAISDVQTYEQYF.

Many counts were recorded for this clonotype. V gene TRBV20-1 combines with J gene TRBJ1-1, with a possible D match to TRBD1 (5 bases). Germline V gives CDR1 DFQATT, CDR2 SNEGSKA (reference sequence). Trimming shortened V by 6 bases and J by 1 base, and 9 bases separated the two germline ends. The CDR3 has 12 residues. The CDR3 nucleotides read TGCAGTGCAGTTACAGGGAACACTGAAGCTTTCTTT. As protein: CSAVTGNTEAFF.

This clonotype showed up many times. J is TRBJ2-6 and V is TRBV6-2 or TRBV6-3; D is unclear. Trimming took 5 bases from V and 2 from J, leaving 7 bases between them. Germline CDR1 MNHEY, CDR2 SVGEGT. CDR3 size: 14 residues. The CDR3 nucleotides read TGTGCCAGCAGTAATCCGGCTGGGGCCAACGTCCTGACTTTC. This sequence encodes CASSNPAGANVLTF.

The chain joins TRBV5-1 to TRBJ1-5, with D maybe TRBD1 (5 bases). Germline V CDR1 and CDR2: SGHRS, YFSETQ. This CDR3 contains 17 residues. Trimming stripped 7 bases from V and 4 bases from J, with 24 bases between. The CDR3 nucleotides read TGCGCCAGCTCCCTCTATCCCCAGGACACTTCTAATCAGCCCCAGCATTTT. Its protein is CASSLYPQDTSNQPQHF.

This clonotype came up many times. This chain joins TRBV28 and TRBJ2-7; 8 bases agree with TRBD2. This CDR3 contains 13 residues. CDR1 is MDHEN and CDR2 is SYDVKM in the germline V gene. The J segment lost 4 bases and the V segment lost 4 bases, leaving 3 bases of the junction unmatched. The CDR3 DNA follows: TGTGCCAGCAGTTGGCGGGGGGTTTACGAGCAGTACTTC. It specifies CASSWRGVYEQYF.

Worth noting for this clonotype: Since the CDR3 does not end with the conserved phenylalanine or tryptophan, this likely comes from a read error. The genes are TRBV4-1 and TRBJ1-2; D is undetermined. Germline V gives CDR1 MGHRA, CDR2 YSYEKL. The CDR3 spans 14 residues. The V end lost 3 bases, the J end lost 4 bases, and 12 bases lay between the germline ends. The CDR3 DNA sequence: TGCGCCAGCAGCCACATACCGGTCATCTATGGCTACACCTAC. It translates to CASSHIPVIYGYTY.

The V call is TRBV3-1, the J call TRBJ1-5, with 7 nucleotides matching TRBD1. Trimming removed 6 bases from V and 4 bases from J; junction bases left unmatched: 12. Per the germline V gene, CDR1 is LGHDT and CDR2 is YNNKEL (reference sequence). There are 16 residues in the CDR3. CDR3 sequence reads: CASRPPTGSYNQPQHF. In nucleotides, the CDR3 is TGTGCCAGCAGACCCCCGACAGGGTCCTATAATCAGCCCCAGCATTTT.

The V call is TRBV6-1, the J call TRBJ1-3; no reliable D call. There are 15 residues in the CDR3. Germline CDR1 reads MNHNS; CDR2 reads SASEGT. Deletions cut 4 bases from V and 1 base from J, with 11 bases between. In DNA form, the CDR3 reads TGTGCCAGCAGTGTTGGTTCGGGTTCTGGAAACACCATATATTTT. As protein: CASSVGSGSGNTIYF.